This is a list of T cell receptor beta chains from one sample in a study of T cells after yellow fever vaccination. Via MiXCR, TCRdb re-called the 5' RACE reads, giving one row per CDR3 protein. The data show a few hundred thousand distinct CDR3 sequences, 3.6% seen once. The material sequenced was PBMCs, taken on the day of the yellow fever booster vaccination. The receptors derive from a man aged 18 to 30 who received the YFV17D yellow fever vaccine. Each CDR3 is given with its conserved first and last residue.

J | V | CDR3
TRBJ2-4 | TRBV7-2 | CASSSQEGLAKNIQYF
TRBJ1-1 | TRBV5-5 | CAGDNPPPLNTEAFF
TRBJ1-2 | TRBV6-5 | CASSPGWTNYGYTF
TRBJ2-1 | TRBV7-3 | CASSLMTASYNEQFF
TRBJ2-6 | TRBV6-2/TRBV6-3 | CASKRVGYSYLSGANVLTF
TRBJ2-2 | TRBV6-2/TRBV6-3 | CASSFYGDRELFF
TRBJ2-7 | TRBV5-4 | CASSLVGADTYEQYF
TRBJ1-4 | TRBV11-2 | CASSWTGFNEKLFF
TRBJ1-4 | TRBV4-2 | CASSQVRAGTNEKLFF
TRBJ2-1 | TRBV11-2 | CASSGAQRIYNEQFF
TRBJ1-6 | TRBV7-6 | CASSLGGGIGSPLHF
TRBJ2-1 | TRBV18 | CASSPGLQGNEQFF
TRBJ2-5 | TRBV5-1 | CASSSAVEETQYF
TRBJ2-6 | TRBV18 | CASSRDPTGTGANVLTF
TRBJ1-3 | TRBV19 | CASSVRVSGNTIYF